This TCR beta chain was profiled in a study of circulating and synovial CD4+ cells in juvenile arthritis. V lost 4 bases, J lost 1 base, and 13 bases lay in between. CDR3 length: 15 amino acids. Germline CDR1 and CDR2: MDHEN and SYDVKM. Profiled with immunoSEQ multiplex PCR; TCRdb holds only in-frame clones, not every one. The sample carries tens of thousands of clones, roughly 95% recorded once. The rearrangement uses TRBV28 and TRBJ2-5; D gene unclear. The sequence was obtained from a human donor with juvenile idiopathic arthritis. The source material was CD4+ T cells from blood. The CDR3 sequence is CASSWRLSSQETQYF. The CDR3 DNA is TGTGCCAGCAGTTGGCGACTCTCCTCCCAAGAGACCCAGTACTTC. The full variable domain, rest sourced from reference TRBV28 and TRBJ2-5, is DVKVTQSSRYLVKRTGEKVFLECVQDMDHENMFWYRQDPGLGLRLIYFSYDVKMKEKGDIPEGYSVSREKKERFSLILESASTNQTSMYLCASSWRLSSQETQYFGPGTRLLVL.